What follows describes a single TCR beta chain. This clonotype was seen at least ten times. It lacks a known antigen. Nothing much larger sits one base from this clone, and base qualities are not available. Taken with the paper, the label for treatment or condition translates to: live attenuated yellow fever vaccine strain. At each blood-draw timepoint, two biological replicates of bulk PBMCs were obtained. PBMCs were isolated from peripheral blood using a standard Ficoll-Paque protocol. TriZol was used to extract RNA from bulk PBMCs, CD4 and CD8 fractions, and dextramer-positive and dextramer-negative fractions. These data belong to a study of T cells after yellow fever vaccination (dated 2019 in TCRdb). Concerning the study at large: The SMART-Seq v4 Ultra Low Input RNA kit was used to prepare libraries from fractions with low cell numbers. Blood was collected at multiple timepoints before and after primary and secondary immunization, and bulk PBMC replicates and cell subsets were isolated. To follow T-cell clones before and after primary and booster YFV17D yellow fever vaccination, bulk TCR alpha and beta repertoires were sequenced over time. Two healthy male donors made up the cohort, one aged 18 to 29 years and the other aged 30 to 40 years. Paper-wide results and their limitations: A small fraction of clonotypes showed up in both the CD4 and CD8 compartments, probably as a result of convergent recombination. After the booster, most clones that had expanded after primary vaccination were detected again (nearly 98% of CD4 and around 88% of CD8), suggesting broad maintenance of memory. Computational filtering was required because FACS-sorted repertoires could contain abundant contaminating clonotypes from the bulk population. The study included only two donors, which limits how far the findings can be generalized. Compared with the primary T-cell response, the secondary T-cell response was faster but weaker, reaching its peak on day 5 rather than on day 15.

The data were produced on an Illumina NovaSeq 6000. TCR cDNA was synthesized by 5'RACE template switching, through which a universal primer site and unique molecular identifiers were introduced. Priming for cDNA synthesis came from both the TCR alpha and TCR beta constant segments. Libraries were amplified in two PCR steps, with sample barcodes and sequencing adapters added in the second step. Sequencing of libraries was done on Illumina HiSeq 2500 (2x100 bp) or NovaSeq (2x150 bp). The source study handled its data this way. Reads were demultiplexed and collapsed into UMI consensus sequences with MIGEC, and V(D)J alignment was performed with MiXCR. Clonotypes responding to the vaccine were identified with edgeR on replicate PBMC samples, with the criteria of FDR below 0.01 and a log2 fold change above 5 up to day 15. Each bulk clonotype was labeled CD4 or CD8 based on which sequenced repertoire, CD4 or CD8, contained the clonotype at higher abundance. Starting from the raw public reads, TCRdb applied fastp trimming at Q25, assembled clones with MiXCR and retained in-frame beta chains. Rows are unified per CDR3 protein, each entry keeping the most common DNA and genes. These V and J calls are TCRdb output, not the study's own analysis. This sample gives approximately 250,000 distinct CDR3 sequences in total; 3.6% of them show up just once. Around 19% of the sample rests with the top ten.

V is shortened by 5 bases, J by 8 bases, and the region joining them spans 13 bases. CDR1 MNHEY and CDR2 SVGAGI were looked up in the germline V gene. There are 13 amino acids in the CDR3, from cysteine to phenylalanine inclusive. The CDR3 DNA has 39 bases and is translated from base 1. The chain is encoded by TRBV6-5 joined to TRBJ2-1; the D gene is possibly TRBD1, with 5 bases matching. The TCR sequence derives from a man between 18 and 35 years old who received the YFV17D yellow fever vaccine. The source material was PBMCs, sampled 15 days after the yellow fever booster vaccination. Here the CDR3 is given as CASSLGVVDEQFF. Here is the DNA: TGTGCCAGCAGTCTAGGGGTTGTTGATGAGCAGTTCTTC.